This T cell receptor (beta chain) comes out of a study of blood T cell repertoires in COVID-19. The wider study: Material from acute and convalescent COVID-19 was sourced from the United States, Italy and Spain. The cDNA or gDNA used as material had been derived from T cells, B-cell-depleted T cells, or PBMCs.

V gave up 5 bases and J gave up 7 bases; unmatched junction bases: 14. The CDR3 has 16 amino acids. Germline CDR1 SEHNR, CDR2 FQNEAQ (reference sequence). Recruited during active infection, patients (from Seattle) were subsequently followed longitudinally. Sequencing was performed with immunoSEQ multiplex PCR; in TCRdb, only in-frame clones are kept and a portion is missing. Seen here are about 360,000 clones, around nine tenths observed once, and the top ten hold roughly 7.2%. The specimen was peripheral blood. The chain joins TRBV7-9 to TRBJ2-1, with 7 bases matching TRBD2. The sequence came from a woman in her fifties or sixties with COVID-19, enrolled during active disease. CDR3 bases: TGTGCCAGCAGCCCAATTACTAGCGTCCAATGGAATGAGCAGTTCTTC. This encodes CASSPITSVQWNEQFF.